This T cell receptor beta chain originates from a study of cytomegalovirus exposure and HLA in healthy donors. Study results and limitations: Among immune exposure information, only CMV serostatus was available.

The primer mix had 60 Vbeta and 13 Jbeta primers. Clones were sequenced by immunoSEQ multiplex PCR, and TCRdb holds only the in-frame ones, with some missing. The top ten clones hold about 6.3% of a sample with about 93,000 clones, approximately 64% of them seen once. CDR1 SGHVS and CDR2 FQNEAQ come from the germline V gene. The CDR3 sequence is 13 residues long. The V and J ends lost 7 bases and 8 bases, in that order; junction bases with no gene match: 4. Donors consisted of healthy bone marrow donors. Of note for this clone: The antigen is undetermined.

This chain links TRBV7-8 with TRBJ1-6; 8 bases fit TRBD1. The TCR comes from a boy between 5 and 17 years old in good health and CMV-seropositive. Sequenced: PBMCs. CDR3 nucleotides: TGTGCCAGCAAGTTACAGGGGGATTCACCCCTCCACTTT. Protein sequence: CASKLQGDSPLHF.